This T cell receptor (beta chain) was sequenced during a study of T cells expressing NK-cell markers. Study as a whole: Seropositivity for HCMV was found in seven of the eight sequenced donors, with one seronegative. Study results and limitations: The CD3+CD56-NKG2C+ fraction of a few donors was also led by these clonotypes. About six of the donors carried dominant NKG2C+ clonotypes that took up roughly 1.0-8% of their CD8+ T cells.

TCRdb re-analyzed the 5' RACE reads; it lists each CDR3 protein once, without DNA. Its listing shows about 440,000 distinct CDR3 sequences. In regard to this clonotype: Its matching antigen is unknown.

The CDR3 sequence is 15 residues long. The germline V gene encodes CDR1 SGDLS and CDR2 YYNGEE. This clonotype was sampled from a woman between 18 and 75 years old in good health. The chain recombines TRBV9 with TRBJ1-1. The material sequenced was blood T cells: a sorted CD56 or NKG2C T cell subset, CD4+ or CD8+ T cells, or bulk PBMC T cells (not recorded which). The CDR3 region is CASSVDTGVNTEAFF.